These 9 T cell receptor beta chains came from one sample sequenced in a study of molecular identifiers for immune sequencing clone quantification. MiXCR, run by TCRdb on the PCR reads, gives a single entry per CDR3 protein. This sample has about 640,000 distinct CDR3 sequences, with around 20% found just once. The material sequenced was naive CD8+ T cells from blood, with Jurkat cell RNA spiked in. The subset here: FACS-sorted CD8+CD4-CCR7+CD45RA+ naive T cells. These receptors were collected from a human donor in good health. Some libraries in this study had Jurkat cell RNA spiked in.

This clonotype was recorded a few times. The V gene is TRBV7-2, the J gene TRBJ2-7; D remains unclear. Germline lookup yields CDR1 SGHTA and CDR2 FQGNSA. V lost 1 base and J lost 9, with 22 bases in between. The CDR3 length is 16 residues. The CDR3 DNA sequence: TGTGCCAGCAGCTTAGTTAGCTACGCGGAGACTCACGGGCAGTACTTC. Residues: CASSLVSYAETHGQYF.

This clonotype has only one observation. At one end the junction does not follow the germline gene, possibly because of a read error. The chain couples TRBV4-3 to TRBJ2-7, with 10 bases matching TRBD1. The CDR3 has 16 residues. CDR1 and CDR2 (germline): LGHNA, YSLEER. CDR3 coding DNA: TGCGCCAGCAGCCAAGAGGGGGACAGGGGACCCCACGAGCGGTACTTC. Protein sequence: CASSQEGDRGPHERYF.

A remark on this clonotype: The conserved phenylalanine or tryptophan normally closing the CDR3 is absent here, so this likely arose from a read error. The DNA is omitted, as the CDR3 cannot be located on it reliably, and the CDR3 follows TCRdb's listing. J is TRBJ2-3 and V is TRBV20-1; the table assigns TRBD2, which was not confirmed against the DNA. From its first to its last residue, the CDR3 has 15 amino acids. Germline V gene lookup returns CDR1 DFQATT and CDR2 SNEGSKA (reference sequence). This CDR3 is CSAPTGLAFTDTRYL.

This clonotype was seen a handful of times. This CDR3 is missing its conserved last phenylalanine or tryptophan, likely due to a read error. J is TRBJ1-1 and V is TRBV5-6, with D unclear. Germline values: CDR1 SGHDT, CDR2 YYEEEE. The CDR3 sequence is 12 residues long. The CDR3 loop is CASSFGNTEAFS. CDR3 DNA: TGCGCCAGCAGCTTTGGGAACACTGAAGCTTTCTCT.

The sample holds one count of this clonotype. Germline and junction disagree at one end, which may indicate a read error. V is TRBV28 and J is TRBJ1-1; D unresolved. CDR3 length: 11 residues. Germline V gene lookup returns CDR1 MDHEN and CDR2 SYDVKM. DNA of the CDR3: TGTGCCAGCAGCCGGAACATTGAAGCTTTCTTT. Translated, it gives CASSRNIEAFF. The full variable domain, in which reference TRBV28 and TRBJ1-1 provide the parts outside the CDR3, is DVKVTQSSRYLVKRTGEKVFLECVQDMDHENMFWYRQDPGLGLRLIYFSYDVKMKEKGDIPEGYSVSREKKERFSLILESASTNQTSMYLCASSRNIEAFFGQGTRLTVV.

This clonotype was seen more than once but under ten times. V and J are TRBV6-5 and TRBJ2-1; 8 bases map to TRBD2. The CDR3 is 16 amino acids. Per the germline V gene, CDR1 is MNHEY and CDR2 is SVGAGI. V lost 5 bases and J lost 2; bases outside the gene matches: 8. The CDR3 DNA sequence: TGTGCCAGCAGTCCAGATAGCGGGGTCACCTACAATGAGCAGTTCTTC. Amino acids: CASSPDSGVTYNEQFF.

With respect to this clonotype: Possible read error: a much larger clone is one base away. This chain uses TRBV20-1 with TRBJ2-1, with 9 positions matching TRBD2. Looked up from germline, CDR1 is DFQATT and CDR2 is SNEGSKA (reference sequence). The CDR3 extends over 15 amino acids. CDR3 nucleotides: TGCAGTGCCCGGTCGGCTAGCGGGGCCTACAGTGAGCAGTTCTTC. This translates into CSARSASGAYSEQFF.

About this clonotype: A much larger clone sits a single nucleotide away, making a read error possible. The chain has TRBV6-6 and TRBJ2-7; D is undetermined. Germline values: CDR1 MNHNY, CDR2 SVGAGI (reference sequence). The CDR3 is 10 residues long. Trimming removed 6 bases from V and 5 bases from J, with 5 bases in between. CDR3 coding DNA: TGTGCCAGCAGGGATAACGAGCAGTACTTC. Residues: CASRDNEQYF.

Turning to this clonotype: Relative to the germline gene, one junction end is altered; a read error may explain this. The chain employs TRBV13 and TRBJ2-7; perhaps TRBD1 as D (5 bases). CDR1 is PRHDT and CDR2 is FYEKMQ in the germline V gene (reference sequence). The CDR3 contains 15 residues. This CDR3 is CASSPADTRQGEQHF. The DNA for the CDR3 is TGTGCCAGCAGCCCGGCGGACACCCGGCAGGGCGAGCAGCACTTC.